The present TCR beta chain was sequenced within a study of CD8 T cells in Susac syndrome. The RNA input was roughly 0.45 to 1 ug, and it was reverse transcribed with random hexamers. TCRdb re-derived calls from the immunoSEQ multiplex PCR reads in MiXCR, one entry per CDR3 protein. The repertoire consists of some 300,000 distinct CDR3 sequences, with about nine tenths occurring once and the leading ten covering under 0.2%. Through negative isolation, CD4+ and CD8+ T cells were obtained, while TEMRA cells were enriched using FACS. CDR1 is MNHEY, CDR2 SVGEGT, per germline. V gave up 1 base and J gave up 3 bases; unmatched junction bases: 3. CDR3 length: 15 amino acids.

What was sequenced was CD8+ T cells from PBMCs. The source of this sequence is a human donor with multiple sclerosis. The chain employs TRBV6-2 or TRBV6-3 and TRBJ2-7; TRBD2 aligns across 10 bases. Written as DNA, the CDR3 is TGTGCCAGCAGTTACTGGGCTAGCGGGAGCTACGAGCAGTACTTC. Encoded protein: CASSYWASGSYEQYF.